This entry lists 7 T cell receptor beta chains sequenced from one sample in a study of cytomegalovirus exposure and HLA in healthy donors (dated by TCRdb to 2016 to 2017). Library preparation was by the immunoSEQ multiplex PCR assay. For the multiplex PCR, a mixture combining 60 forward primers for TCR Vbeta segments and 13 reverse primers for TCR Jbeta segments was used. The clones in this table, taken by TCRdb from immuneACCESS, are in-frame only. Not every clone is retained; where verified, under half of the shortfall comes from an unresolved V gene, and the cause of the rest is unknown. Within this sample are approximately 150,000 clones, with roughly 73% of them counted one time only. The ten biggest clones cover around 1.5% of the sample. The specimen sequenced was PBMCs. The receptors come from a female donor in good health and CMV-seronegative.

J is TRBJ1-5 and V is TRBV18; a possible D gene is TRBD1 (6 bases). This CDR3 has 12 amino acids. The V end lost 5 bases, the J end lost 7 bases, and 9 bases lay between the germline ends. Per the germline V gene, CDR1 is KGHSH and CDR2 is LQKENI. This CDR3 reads CASSAQGQPQHF. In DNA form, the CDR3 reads TGTGCCAGCTCAGCCCAGGGGCAGCCCCAGCATTTT. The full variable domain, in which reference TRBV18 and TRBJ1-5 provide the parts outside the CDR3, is NAGVMQNPRHLVRRRGQEARLRCSPMKGHSHVYWYRQLPEEGLKFMVYLQKENIIDESGMPKERFSAEFPKEGPSILRIQQVVRGDSAAYFCASSAQGQPQHFGDGTRLSIL.

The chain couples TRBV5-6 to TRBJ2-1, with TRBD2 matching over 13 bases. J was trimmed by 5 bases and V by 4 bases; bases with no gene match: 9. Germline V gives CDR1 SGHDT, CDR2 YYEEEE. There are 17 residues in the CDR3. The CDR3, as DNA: TGTGCCAGCAGCCAAGGACTAGCGGGGGCCAAACACAATGAGCAGTTCTTC. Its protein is CASSQGLAGAKHNEQFF.

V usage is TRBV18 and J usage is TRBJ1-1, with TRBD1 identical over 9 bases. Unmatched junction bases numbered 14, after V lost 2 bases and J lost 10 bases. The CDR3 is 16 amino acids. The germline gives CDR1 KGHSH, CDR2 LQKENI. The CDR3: CASSPSGQGREFGAFF. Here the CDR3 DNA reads TGTGCCAGCTCACCATCGGGACAGGGAAGGGAGTTTGGAGCTTTCTTT. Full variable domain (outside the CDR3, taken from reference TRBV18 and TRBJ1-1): NAGVMQNPRHLVRRRGQEARLRCSPMKGHSHVYWYRQLPEEGLKFMVYLQKENIIDESGMPKERFSAEFPKEGPSILRIQQVVRGDSAAYFCASSPSGQGREFGAFFGQGTRLTVV.

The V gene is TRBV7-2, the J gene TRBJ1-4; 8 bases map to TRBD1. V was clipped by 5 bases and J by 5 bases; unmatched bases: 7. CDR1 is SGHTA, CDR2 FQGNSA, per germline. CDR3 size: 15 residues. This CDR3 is CASSKTGAWNEKLFF. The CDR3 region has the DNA TGTGCCAGCAGCAAGACAGGGGCTTGGAATGAAAAACTGTTTTTT.

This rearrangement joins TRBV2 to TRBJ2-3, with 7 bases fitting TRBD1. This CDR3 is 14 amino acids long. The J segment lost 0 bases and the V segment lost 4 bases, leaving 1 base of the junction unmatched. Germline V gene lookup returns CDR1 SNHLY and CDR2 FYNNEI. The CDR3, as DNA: TGTGCCAGCAGTGCGGGACAGAGCACAGATACGCAGTATTTT. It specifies CASSAGQSTDTQYF.

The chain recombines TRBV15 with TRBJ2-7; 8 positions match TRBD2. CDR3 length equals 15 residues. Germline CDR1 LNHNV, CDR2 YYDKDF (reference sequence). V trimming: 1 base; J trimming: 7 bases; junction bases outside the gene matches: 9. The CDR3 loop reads CATSRVGGRSYEQYF. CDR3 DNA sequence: TGTGCCACCAGCAGAGTTGGCGGGAGGTCGTATGAGCAGTACTTC.

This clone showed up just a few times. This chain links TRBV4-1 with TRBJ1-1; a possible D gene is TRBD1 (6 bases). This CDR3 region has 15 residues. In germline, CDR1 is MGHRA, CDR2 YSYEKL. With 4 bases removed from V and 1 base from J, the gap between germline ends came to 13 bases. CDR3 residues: CASSPIPGENTEAFF. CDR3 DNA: TGCGCCAGCAGCCCCATCCCAGGGGAGAACACTGAAGCTTTCTTT.